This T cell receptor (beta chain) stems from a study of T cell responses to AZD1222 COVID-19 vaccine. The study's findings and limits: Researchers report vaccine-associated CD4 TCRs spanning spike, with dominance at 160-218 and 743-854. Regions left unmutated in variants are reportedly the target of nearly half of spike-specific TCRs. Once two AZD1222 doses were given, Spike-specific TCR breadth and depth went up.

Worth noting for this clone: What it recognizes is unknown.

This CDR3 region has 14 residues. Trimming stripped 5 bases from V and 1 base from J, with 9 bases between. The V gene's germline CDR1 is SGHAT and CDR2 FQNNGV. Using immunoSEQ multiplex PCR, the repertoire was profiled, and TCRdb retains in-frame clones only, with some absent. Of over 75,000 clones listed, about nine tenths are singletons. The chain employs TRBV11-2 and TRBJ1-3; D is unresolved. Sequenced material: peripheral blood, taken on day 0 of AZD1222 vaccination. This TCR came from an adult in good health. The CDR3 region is CASSPSGSGNTIYF. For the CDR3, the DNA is TGTGCCAGCAGCCCATCCGGGTCTGGAAACACCATATATTTT.